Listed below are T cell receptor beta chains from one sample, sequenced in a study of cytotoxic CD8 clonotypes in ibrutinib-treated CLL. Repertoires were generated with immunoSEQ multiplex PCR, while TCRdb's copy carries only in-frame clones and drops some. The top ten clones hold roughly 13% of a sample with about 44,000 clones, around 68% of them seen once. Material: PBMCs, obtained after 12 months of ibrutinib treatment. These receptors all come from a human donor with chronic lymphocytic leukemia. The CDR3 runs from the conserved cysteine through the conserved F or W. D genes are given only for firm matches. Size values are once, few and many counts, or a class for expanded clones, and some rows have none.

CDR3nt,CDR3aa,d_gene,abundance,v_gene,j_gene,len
TGTGCCAGCAGTTTTGACAGGGAACAGCCCCAGCATTTT,CASSFDREQPQHF,TRBD1,-,TRBV6-1,TRBJ1-5,13
TGTGCCAGCAGTGAACTTACAGGGAAACAAGAGACCCAGTACTTC,CASSELTGKQETQYF,-,once,TRBV25-1,TRBJ2-5,15
TGTGCCAGCGGACCAGGGCGGACGCAGTATTTT,CASGPGRTQYF,-,-,TRBV25-1,TRBJ2-3,11
TGTGCCAGCTCACCGGGACAGGGGGCCGAGACTGAAGCTTTCTTT,CASSPGQGAETEAFF,TRBD1,-,TRBV18,TRBJ1-1,15
TGTGCCAGCAGCCGGGGGGGTTACGAGCAGTACTTC,CASSRGGYEQYF,TRBD2,-,TRBV11-2,TRBJ2-7,12
TGTGCCAGCTCACTCCGGGACGGATCCTACGAGCAGTACTTC,CASSLRDGSYEQYF,-,few,TRBV18,TRBJ2-7,14
TGCGCCAGCAGCAACGACAGGGCGGCTAATGAAAAACTGTTTTTT,CASSNDRAANEKLFF,TRBD1,once,TRBV5-1,TRBJ1-4,15
TGTGCCAGCAGCCCGGACAGGGGGTCTTACTCTGGGGCCAACGTCCTGACTTTC,CASSPDRGSYSGANVLTF,TRBD1,-,TRBV7-8,TRBJ2-6,18
TGTGCCATCAGTGAGTCGATTGGGGCGGGGCCCCGGGAGACCCAGTACTTC,CAISESIGAGPRETQYF,-,-,TRBV10-3,TRBJ2-5,17
TGTGCCAGCAGCTTAAGATCGGGTGGAGCTAGCACAGATACGCAGTATTTT,CASSLRSGGASTDTQYF,-,-,TRBV7-2,TRBJ2-3,17
TGTGCCAGCAGAGGTAGCGGACTCTCCTACGAGCAGTACTTC,CASRGSGLSYEQYF,-,-,TRBV6-6,TRBJ2-7,14
TGTGCCATCAGTGAGTCGGAGGGACAGGGGGCCAACTATGGCTACACCTTC,CAISESEGQGANYGYTF,TRBD1,few,TRBV10-3,TRBJ1-2,17
TGTGCCAGCAGCCCCGGGAGGGGGTCTCGCGAGCAGTACTTC,CASSPGRGSREQYF,TRBD2,few,TRBV9,TRBJ2-7,14
TGTGCCAGCAGCTTGTTAGTAGCGGGGGTGCTTGCAGATACGCAGTATTTT,CASSLLVAGVLADTQYF,TRBD2,once,TRBV5-8,TRBJ2-3,17
TGTGCCAGCAGCCAAAAAGGGGGCTATAATGAAAAACTGTTTTTT,CASSQKGGYNEKLFF,TRBD1,-,TRBV5-6,TRBJ1-4,15
TGTGCCAGCAGTTTAGCGGGTAGCACTAATGAAAAACTGTTTTTT,CASSLAGSTNEKLFF,-,-,TRBV27,TRBJ1-4,15
TGTGCCAGCAGCACACACAGGGGGCTTGATTCACCCCTCCACTTT,CASSTHRGLDSPLHF,TRBD1,-,TRBV6-6,TRBJ1-6,15
TGTGCCAGCAGTGAATATACAGGGCCAGAGACCCAGTACTTC,CASSEYTGPETQYF,-,-,TRBV25-1,TRBJ2-5,14
TGCAGCGTTGGAGTTGGTGGGAACACTGAAGCTTTCTTT,CSVGVGGNTEAFF,-,-,TRBV29-1,TRBJ1-1,13
TGCGCCAGCAGCTTGGGACAGGGCAGCAACGAGCAGTACTTC,CASSLGQGSNEQYF,TRBD1,few,TRBV5-1,TRBJ2-7,14
TGTGCCACGCCCAAAGGGGTAGGCAGCGAAGGCGGGGAGCTGTTTTTT,CATPKGVGSEGGELFF,-,few,TRBV28,TRBJ2-2,16
TGTGCCAGCTCACCATCCGGGAGGCATTTT,CASSPSGRHF,-,few,TRBV18,TRBJ1-5,10
TGTGCCAGCAGTTCCTCCGGGGCAGACGAAAAACTGTTTTTT,CASSSSGADEKLFF,-,-,TRBV27,TRBJ1-4,14
TGTGCCAGCAGCACGAGCGGGAAAGAGACCCAGTACTTC,CASSTSGKETQYF,TRBD2,-,TRBV5-4,TRBJ2-5,13
TGCGCCAGCAGCTCCCTACAGGGGGGAGGCTCCTACGAGCAGTACTTC,CASSSLQGGGSYEQYF,TRBD1,-,TRBV5-1,TRBJ2-7,16
TGTGCCAGCAGCCGGACTGACGGGGAGCTGTTTTTT,CASSRTDGELFF,-,-,TRBV9,TRBJ2-2,12
TGTGCCGGCCGGATGCGTAGGGAAAACAACGAGCAGTACTTC,CAGRMRRENNEQYF,-,-,TRBV30,TRBJ2-7,14
TGCGCCAGCAGCTCGGAAGGGAACTATGAAGCTTTCTTT,CASSSEGNYEAFF,-,-,TRBV5-1,TRBJ1-1,13
TGTGCCAGCAGTTACTTGACAGGGGGGGAAGAAAAACTGTTTTTT,CASSYLTGGEEKLFF,TRBD1,medium-sized,TRBV6-5,TRBJ1-4,15
TGTGCCAGCAGTTACGCCCCCGCGTACACCTTC,CASSYAPAYTF,-,-,TRBV6-6,TRBJ1-2,11
TGTGCCAGCAGCCGCAGCGGGGGGCTATCCTACGAGCAGTACTTC,CASSRSGGLSYEQYF,TRBD2,-,TRBV7-3,TRBJ2-7,15
TGTGCCAGCAGCAACTCCGGGACTAGCGGGGGGGCAGAAGAGACCCAGTACTTC,CASSNSGTSGGAEETQYF,TRBD2,-,TRBV11-1,TRBJ2-5,18
TGTGCTAGTGGTTCTGGGACAGCTGGAAACACCATATATTTT,CASGSGTAGNTIYF,TRBD1,-,TRBV12-5,TRBJ1-3,14
TGTGCCAGCAGCTCATCATCGCTCTCCTACGAGCAGTACTTC,CASSSSSLSYEQYF,-,-,TRBV7-2,TRBJ2-7,14
TGCGCCAGCAGCCCGGAGGTAGGGACAGGGGGCTACGAGCAGTACTTC,CASSPEVGTGGYEQYF,TRBD1,-,TRBV5-1,TRBJ2-7,16
TGTGCCAGCAGTGGAGGGATTAGTGGAAAGACCCAGTACTTC,CASSGGISGKTQYF,-,-,TRBV2,TRBJ2-5,14
TGTGCCAGCAGCCCCACAGGGAGCGGGGAGCTGTTTTTT,CASSPTGSGELFF,-,-,TRBV7-2,TRBJ2-2,13